This record covers a single T cell receptor beta chain. The target of this receptor is not known. Per-base qualities were not stored, and no clone one base away is much larger. The label giving this sample's treatment or condition can be read as: in vitro stimulation with specific CMV peptide epitopes to enrich CMV-specific T cells. The sample originates from a study of T cell repertoires in cytomegalovirus infection (dated by TCRdb to the late 2010s). For the wider study: The peptide stimulations were aimed at well-studied HLA-B-restricted epitopes as well as recently identified HLA-C-restricted CMV epitopes, whose presentation resists viral immunomodulation. Donor HLA type was relevant to the analysis, as public TCR beta signatures indicated carriage of CMV infection together with the matching HLA type.

Sequencing instrument: Illumina HiSeq 1500. TCRdb reprocessed the public reads (quality trimming at Q25 with fastp, clone calling with MiXCR) and kept in-frame beta chains. Records with the same CDR3 protein are collapsed into one entry carrying the most frequent genes and DNA. The sample data list fewer than 1,000,000 distinct CDR3 sequences, and 30% to 40% of these were observed just once. 13% of the sample belongs to the ten largest clones. The junction shows trimming of 5 bases on V and 4 bases on J, and the gene matches do not reach 8 bases of it. Taken from cysteine to phenylalanine, the CDR3 has 15 residues. The kept DNA is CDR3 alone, 45 bases in frame from the first base. CDR1 and CDR2, looked up from the germline V gene (reference sequence), are MNHEY and SMNVEV. The research as a whole found: The ex vivo response was dominated by HLA-C-restricted CMV-specific TCR beta clonotypes, and the single most frequent clonotype in two of eight donors was supplied by these HLA-C-restricted clonotypes. Carriers of CMV infection plus the relevant HLA type were discriminated by the cumulative frequency of public TCR beta family members in the study cohort and in an independent roughly 380-donor cohort.

Here the sequenced sample was cultured CD8+ T cells from PBMCs, taken from culture after CMV antigen stimulation. This TCR derives from a human donor in good health (CMV status not recorded). Some clones in this sample may be carry-over from other donors' samples. In this chain, TRBV27 is recombined with TRBJ1-2; TRBD1 aligns with 9 central bases. The CDR3 protein sequence reads: CASSTSGTGFYGYTF. Read as DNA, the sequence is TGTGCCAGCAGTACCTCCGGGACAGGGTTCTATGGCTACACCTTC.